The present entry profiles one T cell receptor (beta chain) with its context. The sample comes from a study of control samples from healthy donors and cancer patients. Measured with immunoSEQ multiplex PCR; TCRdb has only the in-frame clones, and not every one. Of about 89,000 clones in the sample, over 65% are singletons; the top ten hold approximately 2%. The CDR3 length is 16 residues. The germline V and J ends were trimmed by 1 base and 7 bases, with 15 bases remaining between them. CDR1 is SGHNT and CDR2 is YYREEE in the germline V gene (reference sequence). The receptor was isolated from a woman in her forties in good health. Sample: blood. J is TRBJ1-6 and V is TRBV5-4; the D gene is possibly TRBD1 (6 bases). DNA for the CDR3: TGTGCCAGCAGCTTGCCGGGACATTATCCCAATTCACCCCTCCACTTT. This gives the protein CASSLPGHYPNSPLHF.